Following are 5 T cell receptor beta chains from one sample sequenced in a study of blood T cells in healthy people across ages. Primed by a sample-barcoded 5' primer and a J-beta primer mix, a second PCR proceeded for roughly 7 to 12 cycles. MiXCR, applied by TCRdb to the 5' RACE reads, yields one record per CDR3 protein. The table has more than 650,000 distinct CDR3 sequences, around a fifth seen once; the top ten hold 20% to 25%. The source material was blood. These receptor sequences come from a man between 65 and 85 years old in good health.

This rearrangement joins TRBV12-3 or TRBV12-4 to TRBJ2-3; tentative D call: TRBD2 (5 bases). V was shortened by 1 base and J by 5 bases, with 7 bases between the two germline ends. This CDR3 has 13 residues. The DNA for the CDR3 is TGTGCCAGCAGTTTAGAAGAGGGAGATACGCAGTATTTT. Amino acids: CASSLEEGDTQYF.

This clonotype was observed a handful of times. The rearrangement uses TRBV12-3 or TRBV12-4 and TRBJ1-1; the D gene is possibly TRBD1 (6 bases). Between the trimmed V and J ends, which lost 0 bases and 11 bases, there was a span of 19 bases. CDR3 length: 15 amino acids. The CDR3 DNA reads TGTGCCAGCAGTTTAGCGCTGGGGGGCGCGAACGGTGCTTTCTTT. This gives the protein CASSLALGGANGAFF.

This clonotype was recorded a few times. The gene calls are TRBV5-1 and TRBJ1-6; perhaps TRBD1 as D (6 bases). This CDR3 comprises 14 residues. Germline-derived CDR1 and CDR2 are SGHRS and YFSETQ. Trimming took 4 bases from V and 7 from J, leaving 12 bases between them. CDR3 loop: CASSPGEVNSPLHF. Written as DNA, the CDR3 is TGCGCCAGCAGCCCAGGGGAAGTAAATTCACCCCTCCACTTT.

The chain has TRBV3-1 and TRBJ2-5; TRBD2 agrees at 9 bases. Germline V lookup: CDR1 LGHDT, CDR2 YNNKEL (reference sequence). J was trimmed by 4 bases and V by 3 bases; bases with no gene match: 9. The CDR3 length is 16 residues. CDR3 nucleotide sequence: TGTGCCAGCAGCCAGATAGCGGGGGAGGGTCGAGAGACCCAGTACTTC. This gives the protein CASSQIAGEGRETQYF.

The CDR3 protein is CASRRREQETQYF. The CDR3 DNA reads TGTGCCAGCAGGAGACGGGAGCAAGAGACCCAGTACTTC. This chain joins TRBV12-3 or TRBV12-4 and TRBJ2-5; a weak D match, TRBD2 (6 bases). V lost 6 bases to trimming and J lost 2 bases, with 10 bases between them. The CDR3 loop spans 13 amino acids.